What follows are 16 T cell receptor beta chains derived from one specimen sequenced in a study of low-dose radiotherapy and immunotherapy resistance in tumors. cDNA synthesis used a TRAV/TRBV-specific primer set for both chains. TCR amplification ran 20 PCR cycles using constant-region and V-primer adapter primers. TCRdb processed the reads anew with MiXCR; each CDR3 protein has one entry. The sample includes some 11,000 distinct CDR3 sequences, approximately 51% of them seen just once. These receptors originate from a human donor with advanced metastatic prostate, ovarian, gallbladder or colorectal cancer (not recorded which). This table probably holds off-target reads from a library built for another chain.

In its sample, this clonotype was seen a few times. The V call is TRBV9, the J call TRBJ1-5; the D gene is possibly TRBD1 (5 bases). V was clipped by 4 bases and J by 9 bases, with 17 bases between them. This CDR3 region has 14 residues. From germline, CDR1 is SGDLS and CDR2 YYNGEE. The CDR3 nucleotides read TGTGCCAGCAGCCGAGGACACCCCGGTTTGCCCCAGCATTTT. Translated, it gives CASSRGHPGLPQHF.

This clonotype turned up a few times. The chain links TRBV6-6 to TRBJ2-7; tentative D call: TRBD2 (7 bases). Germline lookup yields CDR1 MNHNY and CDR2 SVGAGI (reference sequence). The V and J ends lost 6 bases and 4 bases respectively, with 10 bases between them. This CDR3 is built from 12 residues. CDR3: CASRGGGYEQYF. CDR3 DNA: TGTGCCAGCAGGGGAGGGGGATACGAGCAGTACTTC.

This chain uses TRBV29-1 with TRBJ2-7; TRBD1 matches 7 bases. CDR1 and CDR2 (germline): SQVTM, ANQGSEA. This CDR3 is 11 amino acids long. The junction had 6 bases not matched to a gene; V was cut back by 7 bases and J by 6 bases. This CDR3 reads CSAGTAFEQYF. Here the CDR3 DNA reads TGCAGCGCCGGGACAGCTTTCGAGCAGTACTTC.

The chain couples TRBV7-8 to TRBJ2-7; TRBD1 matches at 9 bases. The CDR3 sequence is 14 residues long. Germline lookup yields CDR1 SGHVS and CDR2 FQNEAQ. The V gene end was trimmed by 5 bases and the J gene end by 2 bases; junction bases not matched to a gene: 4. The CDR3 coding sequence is TGTGCCAGCAGCCTGCGACAGGGGGCCTACGAGCAGTACTTC. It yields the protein CASSLRQGAYEQYF.

The CDR3 reads CASSLNTEAFF. The CDR3 nucleotides are TGTGCCAGCAGTCTGAACACTGAAGCTTTCTTT. The gene calls are TRBV2 and TRBJ1-1; D not certain. Deletions cut 5 bases from V and 0 bases from J, with 1 base between. From germline, CDR1 is SNHLY and CDR2 FYNNEI. CDR3 length equals 11 residues.

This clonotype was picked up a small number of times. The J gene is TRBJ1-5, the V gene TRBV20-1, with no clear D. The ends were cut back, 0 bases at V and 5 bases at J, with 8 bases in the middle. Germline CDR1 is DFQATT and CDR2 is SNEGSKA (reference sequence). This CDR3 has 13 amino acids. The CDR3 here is CSARDRYDQPQHF. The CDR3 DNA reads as TGCAGTGCTAGAGACAGATACGATCAGCCCCAGCATTTT.

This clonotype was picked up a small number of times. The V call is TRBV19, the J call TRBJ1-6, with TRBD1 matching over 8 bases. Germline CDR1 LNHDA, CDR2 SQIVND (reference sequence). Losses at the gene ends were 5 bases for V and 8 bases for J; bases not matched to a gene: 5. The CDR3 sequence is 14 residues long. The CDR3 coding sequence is TGTGCCAGTAGTTCCCAGACAGGGGATTCACCCCTCCACTTT. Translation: CASSSQTGDSPLHF.

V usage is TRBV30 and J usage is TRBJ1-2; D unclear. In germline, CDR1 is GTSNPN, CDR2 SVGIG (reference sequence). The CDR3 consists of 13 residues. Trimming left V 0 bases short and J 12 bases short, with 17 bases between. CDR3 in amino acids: CAWSVLGSVANTF. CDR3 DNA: TGTGCCTGGAGTGTACTAGGTAGTGTTGCAAACACCTTC.

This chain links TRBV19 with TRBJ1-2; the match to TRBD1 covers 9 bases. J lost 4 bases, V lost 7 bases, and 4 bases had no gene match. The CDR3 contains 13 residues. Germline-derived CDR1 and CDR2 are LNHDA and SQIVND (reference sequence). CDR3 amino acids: CASNTGGIYGYTF. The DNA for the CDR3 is TGTGCCAGTAATACAGGGGGCATCTATGGCTACACCTTC. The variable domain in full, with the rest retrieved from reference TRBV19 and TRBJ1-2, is DGGITQSPKYLFRKEGQNVTLSCEQNLNHDAMYWYRQDPGQGLRLIYYSQIVNDFQKGDIAEGYSVSREKKESFPLTVTSAQKNPTAFYLCASNTGGIYGYTFGSGTRLTVV.

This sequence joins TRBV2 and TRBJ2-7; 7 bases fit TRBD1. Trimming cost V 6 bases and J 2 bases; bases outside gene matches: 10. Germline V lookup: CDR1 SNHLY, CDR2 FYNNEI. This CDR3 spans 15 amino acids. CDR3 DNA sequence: TGTGCCAGCAGACCCGACCGGGACAGTACCTACGAGCAGTACTTC. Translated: CASRPDRDSTYEQYF.

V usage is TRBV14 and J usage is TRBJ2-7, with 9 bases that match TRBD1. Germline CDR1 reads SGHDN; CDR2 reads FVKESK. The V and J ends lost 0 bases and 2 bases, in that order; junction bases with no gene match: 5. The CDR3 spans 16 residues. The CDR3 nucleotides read TGTGCCAGCAGCCAAGAAGCCTGGACAGGGGCCTACGAGCAGTACTTC. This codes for CASSQEAWTGAYEQYF.

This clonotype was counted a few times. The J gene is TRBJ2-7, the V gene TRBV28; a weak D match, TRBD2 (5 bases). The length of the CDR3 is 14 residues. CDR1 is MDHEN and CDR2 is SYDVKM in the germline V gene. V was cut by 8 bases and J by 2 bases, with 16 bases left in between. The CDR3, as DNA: TGTGCCAGCCGCACCCCCCGGGGTACCTACGAGCAGTACTTC. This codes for CASRTPRGTYEQYF.

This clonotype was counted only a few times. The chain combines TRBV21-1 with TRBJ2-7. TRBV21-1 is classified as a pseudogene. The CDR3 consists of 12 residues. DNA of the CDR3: TGTGCCAGCAGCAACAGAACCTACGAGCAGTACTTC. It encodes CASSNRTYEQYF.

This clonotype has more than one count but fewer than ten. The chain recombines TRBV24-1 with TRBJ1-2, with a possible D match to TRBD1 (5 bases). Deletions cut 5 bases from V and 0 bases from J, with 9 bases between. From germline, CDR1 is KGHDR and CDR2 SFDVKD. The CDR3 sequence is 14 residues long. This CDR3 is CATSGGGSNYGYTF. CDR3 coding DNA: TGTGCCACCAGTGGGGGCGGATCTAACTATGGCTACACCTTC.

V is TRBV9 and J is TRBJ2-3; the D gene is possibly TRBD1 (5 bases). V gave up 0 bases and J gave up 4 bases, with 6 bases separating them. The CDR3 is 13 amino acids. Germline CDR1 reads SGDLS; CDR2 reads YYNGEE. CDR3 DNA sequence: TGTGCCAGCAGCGTAGTAGGGGCAGATACGCAGTATTTT. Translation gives CASSVVGADTQYF.

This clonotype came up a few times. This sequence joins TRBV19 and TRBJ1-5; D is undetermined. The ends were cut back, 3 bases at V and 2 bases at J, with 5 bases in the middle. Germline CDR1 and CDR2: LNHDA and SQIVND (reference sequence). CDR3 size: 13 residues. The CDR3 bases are TGTGCCAGTAGTATGCTCGGCAATCAGCCCCAGCATTTT. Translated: CASSMLGNQPQHF.